This TCR beta chain was captured in a study of shared clonotypes between healthy human individuals. Study information: The study used three CD4 naive, three CD4 memory, two CD8 naive and one CD8 memory plate per donor. Study-level points and caveats: Generation of non-shared clonotypes was less probable than generation of clonotypes shared by all four donors. Around 4.7% was the fraction of naive CD4 clonotypes found shared across a few donors. Measured sharing among donors was expected to vary with sequencing depth.

Points on this clone: The antigen is undetermined.

V shed 5 bases and J shed 2 bases, with 13 bases lying between them. This CDR3 comprises 14 residues. Germline lookup yields CDR1 SGHTA and CDR2 FQGNSA. Assay used: immunoSEQ multiplex PCR; TCRdb lists only in-frame clones, some missing. Here the sample spans about 1.5 million clones, 98% being singletons. The clonotype originates from a man aged 25-45 years in good health. The rearrangement links TRBV7-2 to TRBJ2-7; tentatively, D is TRBD2 (6 bases). Sequencing was carried out using naive CD4+ T cells sorted from blood. Subset specified: CD45RA+ positively selected. Written as DNA, the CDR3 is TGTGCCAGCAGCCTTAGCGGAACCGCCTACGAGCAGTACTTC. Its protein product is CASSLSGTAYEQYF.